Each of the 28 T cell receptor beta chains below was sequenced from the same sample in a study of beta chain features in type 1 diabetes. Investigators reverse transcribed all isolated RNA, so they sequenced expressed TCRB transcripts. Sequenced by immunoSEQ multiplex PCR; TCRdb stores in-frame clones only, minus some. The repertoire includes hundreds of thousands of clones, less than 10% of them detected once, and around 0.45% sits in the top ten. Sequenced sample: central memory CD4+ T cells from blood. Receptors originate from a young woman in good health.

The rearrangement uses TRBV4-2 and TRBJ2-5; 8 nucleotides agree with TRBD2. From germline, CDR1 is LGHNA and CDR2 YNFKEQ. The length of the CDR3 is 15 residues. With V trimmed by 5 bases and J by 5 bases, 10 bases remained unmatched. CDR3 sequence: CASSRAGDKGETQYF. CDR3 sequence (DNA): TGTGCCAGCAGCAGAGCGGGAGACAAGGGGGAGACCCAGTACTTC.

The V gene is TRBV7-8, the J gene TRBJ2-5; D possibly corresponds to TRBD1 (5 bases). The V end lost 7 bases, the J end lost 3 bases, and 18 bases lay between the germline ends. This CDR3 contains 15 residues. Germline V lookup: CDR1 SGHVS, CDR2 FQNEAQ. This chain's CDR3 is CASIRGRQTKETQYF. DNA for the CDR3: TGTGCCAGCATCCGTGGAAGACAGACAAAAGAGACCCAGTACTTC.

V usage is TRBV18 and J usage is TRBJ1-1, with TRBD1 identical over 7 bases. CDR1 is KGHSH, CDR2 LQKENI, per germline. V lost 5 bases and J lost 3; bases outside the gene matches: 9. CDR3 size: 15 residues. CDR3 nucleotides: TGTGCCAGCTCATCTAGGACAGGCGGGGACACTGAAGCTTTCTTT. Encoded protein: CASSSRTGGDTEAFF.

This chain connects TRBV18 to TRBJ2-5; D gene uncertain. The germline V gene has CDR1 KGHSH and CDR2 LQKENI. The V end was cut by 4 bases, the J end by 3 bases, with 9 bases between. CDR3 length equals 13 residues. CDR3 nucleotides: TGTGCCAGCTCACTTACCGCTGAAGAGACCCAGTACTTC. Amino acid sequence: CASSLTAEETQYF.

The chain combines TRBV5-6 with TRBJ2-2, with D uncertain. Trimming left V 2 bases short and J 5 bases short, with 7 bases between. There are 13 residues in the CDR3. The germline V gene encodes CDR1 SGHDT and CDR2 YYEEEE. In DNA, the CDR3 is TGTGCCAGCAGCTTTTCGAGAACCGGGGAGCTGTTTTTT. Translation gives CASSFSRTGELFF.

The sample holds a few counts of this clone. The rearrangement links TRBV7-9 to TRBJ1-1; D might be TRBD1 (6 bases). CDR1 is SEHNR, CDR2 FQNEAQ, per germline (reference sequence). With 5 bases removed from V and 1 base from J, the gap between germline ends came to 14 bases. The length of the CDR3 is 15 residues. In nucleotides, the CDR3 is TGTGCCAGCAGCGTACTACAGGGAGGGAACACTGAAGCTTTCTTT. The encoded protein is CASSVLQGGNTEAFF.

Only a few counts were recorded for this clone. CDR3 sequence: CASRLTGTFYNEQFF. CDR3 DNA sequence: TGTGCCAGCAGACTGACCGGGACGTTTTACAATGAGCAGTTCTTC. This chain connects TRBV7-8 to TRBJ2-1; D might be TRBD1 or TRBD2, each matching 5 bases. This CDR3 region has 15 residues. Trimming left V 6 bases short and J 4 bases short, with 16 bases between. Germline V gives CDR1 SGHVS, CDR2 FQNEAQ.

This clone turned up a few times. The rearrangement links TRBV28 to TRBJ2-7; 10 bases align to TRBD1. Germline V gene data show CDR1 as MDHEN and CDR2 as SYDVKM. V dropped 6 bases and J dropped 5; count of bases not matched to a gene: 7. The CDR3 covers 14 residues. CDR3 sequence: CASRGGQGLHEQYF. The CDR3 DNA reads as TGTGCCAGCAGGGGGGGACAGGGGTTACACGAGCAGTACTTC.

The chain is built from TRBV2 and TRBJ2-3; 10 positions agree with TRBD1. The germline gives CDR1 SNHLY, CDR2 FYNNEI. The V and J ends lost 0 bases and 8 bases, in that order; junction bases with no gene match: 2. The CDR3 sequence is 14 residues long. CDR3 DNA: TGTGCCAGCAGTGAAGCTGGACAGGGGGGTACGCAGTATTTT. It is translated as CASSEAGQGGTQYF. Variable domain in full (rest from reference TRBV2 and TRBJ2-3): EPEVTQTPSHQVTQMGQEVILRCVPISNHLYFYWYRQILGQKVEFLVSFYNNEISEKSEIFDDQFSVERPDGSNFTLKIRSTKLEDSAMYFCASSEAGQGGTQYFGPGTRLTVL.

V gene TRBV7-2 combines with J gene TRBJ2-6; D unresolved. From germline, CDR1 is SGHTA and CDR2 FQGNSA. V was trimmed by 4 bases and J by 4 bases, leaving 11 bases between them. This CDR3 region has 15 residues. The DNA of the CDR3 is TGTGCCAGCAGCTCCACGCCGCTAGGGGCCAACGTCCTGACTTTC. Translated: CASSSTPLGANVLTF.

In this sample, this clone turned up many times. The CDR3 DNA sequence: TGTGCCAGTCGACCGGGACTAACCTACGAGCAGTACTTC. This sequence encodes CASRPGLTYEQYF. This sequence joins TRBV2 and TRBJ2-7, with 7 bases lining up with TRBD2. This CDR3 contains 13 residues. Germline values: CDR1 SNHLY, CDR2 FYNNEI. The trim removed 9 bases at V and 2 bases at J, leaving 7 bases unmatched. Full variable domain (outside the CDR3, taken from reference TRBV2 and TRBJ2-7): EPEVTQTPSHQVTQMGQEVILRCVPISNHLYFYWYRQILGQKVEFLVSFYNNEISEKSEIFDDQFSVERPDGSNFTLKIRSTKLEDSAMYFCASRPGLTYEQYFGPGTRLTVT.

V usage is TRBV5-1 and J usage is TRBJ1-1, with 7 positions matching TRBD1. V trimming: 9 bases; J trimming: 5 bases; junction bases outside the gene matches: 7. This CDR3 region has 12 residues. Germline V gene data show CDR1 as SGHRS and CDR2 as YFSETQ. The CDR3 DNA follows: TGCGCCACCAAGGGGGCAGAGACTGAAGCTTTCTTT. As protein: CATKGAETEAFF.

This clone came up many times. The rearrangement links TRBV5-4 to TRBJ2-5, with 7 positions matching TRBD2. CDR1 SGHNT and CDR2 YYREEE come from the germline V gene (reference sequence). Germline trimming cut 4 bases from V and 2 bases from J; bases unmatched to any gene: 2. This CDR3 comprises 13 residues. The CDR3 region has the DNA TGTGCCAGCAGCCTAGCGGAGCAAGAGACCCAGTACTTC. Its protein is CASSLAEQETQYF.

J is TRBJ2-5 and V is TRBV11-2, with 8 bases matching TRBD2. Germline V gene data show CDR1 as SGHAT and CDR2 as FQNNGV. The CDR3 has 14 residues. Trimming removed 9 bases from V and 7 bases from J; junction bases left unmatched: 13. CDR3 loop: CASLAGLNRGTQYF. The CDR3 DNA is TGTGCCAGTTTAGCGGGATTAAACCGGGGGACCCAGTACTTC. Together with reference TRBV11-2 and TRBJ2-5, the CDR3 gives the full variable domain: EAGVAQSPRYKIIEKRQSVAFWCNPISGHATLYWYQQILGQGPKLLIQFQNNGVVDDSQLPKDRFSAERLKGVDSTLKIQPAKLEDSAVYLCASLAGLNRGTQYFGPGTRLLVL.

This clone was seen a few times. The chain is built from TRBV4-2 and TRBJ2-2; D gene ambiguous. Trimming stripped 4 bases from V and 6 bases from J, with 15 bases between. Germline CDR1 reads LGHNA; CDR2 reads YNFKEQ. The CDR3 totals 15 residues. CDR3 nucleotides: TGTGCCAGCAGCCCACAAATTATAGTTTCCGGGGAGCTGTTTTTT. Translated, it gives CASSPQIIVSGELFF.

The chain joins TRBV7-2 to TRBJ1-1; D gene uncertain. The V and J ends lost 2 bases and 0 bases respectively, with 10 bases between them. The CDR3 spans 15 residues. Germline V lookup: CDR1 SGHTA, CDR2 FQGNSA. The CDR3 DNA reads as TGTGCCAGCAGCTTAAAAGCCAATTTGAACACTGAAGCTTTCTTT. This encodes CASSLKANLNTEAFF.

V usage is TRBV6-1 and J usage is TRBJ1-5; maybe TRBD1 (5 bases). Trimming stripped 0 bases from V and 5 bases from J, with 11 bases between. Looked up from germline, CDR1 is MNHNS and CDR2 is SASEGT. The CDR3 extends over 15 amino acids. The CDR3 nucleotides are TGTGCCAGCAGTGAAGCGCTACGGGGGGATCAGCCCCAGCATTTT. The encoded protein is CASSEALRGDQPQHF.

This clone showed up many times. Other DNA sequences in this sample translate to the same CDR3. The J gene is TRBJ2-3, the V gene TRBV2; 8 nucleotides line up with TRBD2. The CDR3 contains 16 residues. Per germline, CDR1 SNHLY and CDR2 FYNNEI. V dropped 4 bases and J dropped 0; count of bases not matched to a gene: 6. CDR3 sequence reads: CASSGGASGSTDTQYF. The CDR3 DNA is TGTGCCAGCAGTGGGGGAGCTAGCGGGAGCACAGATACGCAGTATTTT.

CDR3 coding DNA: TGTGCCAGCAGACCGACAGGGCTTGGCTACACCTTC. Protein product: CASRPTGLGYTF. The chain couples TRBV28 to TRBJ1-2; 7 nucleotides agree with TRBD1. Trimming removed 6 bases from V and 7 bases from J; junction bases left unmatched: 5. Germline assignment: CDR1 MDHEN and CDR2 SYDVKM. The CDR3 runs to 12 residues.

This clone was counted only a few times. The chain recombines TRBV5-5 with TRBJ2-7, with 9 bases matching TRBD1. This CDR3 has 13 amino acids. V trimming: 7 bases; J trimming: 3 bases; junction bases outside the gene matches: 5. CDR1 is SGHKS, CDR2 YYEKEE, per germline (reference sequence). The DNA of the CDR3 is TGTGCCAGCGCAGGGACAGGGCTCTACGAGCAGTACTTC. Encoded protein: CASAGTGLYEQYF.

In its sample, this clone was seen a few times. The gene calls are TRBV13 and TRBJ2-1, with 10 bases fitting TRBD2. The germline CDR1 and CDR2 sequences are PRHDT and FYEKMQ (reference sequence). V was pared by 5 bases and J by 0 bases, with 7 bases of the junction left unmatched. The CDR3 consists of 17 residues. The CDR3 spells CASSGRLAGPSYNEQFF. The DNA for the CDR3 is TGTGCCAGCAGCGGCAGACTAGCGGGCCCCTCCTACAATGAGCAGTTCTTC.

V usage is TRBV6-6 and J usage is TRBJ2-2; TRBD2 matches at 10 bases. This CDR3 has 16 amino acids. Germline-derived CDR1 and CDR2 are MNHNY and SVGAGI (reference sequence). Trimming took 6 bases from V and 6 from J; bases not matched to a gene: 10. CDR3 nucleotides: TGTGCCAGCAGCAACTTCTTAGCGGGAGGTGCCGGGGAGCTGTTTTTT. Amino acids: CASSNFLAGGAGELFF.

In its sample, this clone was seen a few times. The CDR3 bases are TGTGCCAGCAGCCAAGTCGGGCGGGGAGCTGGGGCCAACGTCCTGACTTTC. This sequence encodes CASSQVGRGAGANVLTF. The chain recombines TRBV11-1 with TRBJ2-6; D might be TRBD2 (6 bases). V gave up 5 bases and J gave up 2 bases, with 16 bases separating them. CDR3 length: 17 amino acids. Germline CDR1 reads SGHAT; CDR2 reads FQDESV (reference sequence).

In this sample, this clone turned up a few times. J is TRBJ2-1 and V is TRBV7-9; D ambiguous. V lost 0 bases to trimming and J lost 9 bases, with 9 bases between them. CDR3 length: 13 amino acids. From germline, CDR1 is SEHNR and CDR2 FQNEAQ (reference sequence). CDR3: CASSLARTAEQFF. The CDR3 bases are TGTGCCAGCAGCTTAGCGCGAACAGCTGAGCAGTTCTTC.

This clone has more than one count but fewer than ten. CDR3 sequence: CASSIDSGIGDEQFF. The CDR3 bases are TGTGCCAGCAGTATCGACTCTGGGATTGGCGATGAGCAGTTCTTC. The V and J genes are TRBV5-4 and TRBJ2-1, with D hard to call. Germline loops: CDR1 SGHNT, CDR2 YYREEE (reference sequence). V lost 5 bases to trimming and J lost 8 bases, with 20 bases between them. The CDR3 is 15 residues long.

This clone was seen only a few times. This chain joins TRBV10-3 and TRBJ1-2; no clear D. Germline assignment: CDR1 ENHRY and CDR2 SYGVKD. Trimming removed 10 bases from V and 4 bases from J, with 13 bases in between. CDR3 length equals 12 residues. The CDR3, as DNA: TGTGCCACCCGACAAAATCTCTATGGCTACACCTTC. Protein product: CATRQNLYGYTF.

The rearrangement links TRBV7-2 to TRBJ2-7; TRBD1 is a possible D gene (6 bases). Germline CDR1 is SGHTA and CDR2 is FQGNSA. Trimming took off 4 bases at V and 6 bases at J, with 13 bases between the two ends. This CDR3 region has 13 residues. In DNA, the CDR3 is TGTGCCAGCAGCTCTTACAGGGTGGGCGAGCAGTACTTC. Its protein product is CASSSYRVGEQYF.

This clone was observed a handful of times. J is TRBJ2-5 and V is TRBV7-6; D call uncertain. The CDR3 covers 13 residues. V was cut by 0 bases and J by 4 bases, with 6 bases left in between. Per germline, CDR1 SGHVS and CDR2 FNYEAQ. CDR3 protein: CASSLAILETQYF. CDR3 DNA sequence: TGTGCCAGCAGCTTAGCGATCCTAGAGACCCAGTACTTC.